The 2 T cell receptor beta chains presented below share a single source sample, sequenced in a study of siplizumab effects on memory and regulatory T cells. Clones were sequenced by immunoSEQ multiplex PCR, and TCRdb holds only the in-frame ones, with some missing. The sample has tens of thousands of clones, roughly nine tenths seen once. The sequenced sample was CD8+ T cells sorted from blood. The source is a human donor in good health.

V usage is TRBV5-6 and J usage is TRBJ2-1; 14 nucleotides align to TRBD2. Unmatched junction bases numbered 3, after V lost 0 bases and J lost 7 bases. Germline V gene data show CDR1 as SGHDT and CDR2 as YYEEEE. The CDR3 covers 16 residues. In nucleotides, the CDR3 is TGTGCCAGCAGCTTGGGACTAGCGGGAGGGCCGAATGAGCAGTTCTTC. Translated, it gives CASSLGLAGGPNEQFF.

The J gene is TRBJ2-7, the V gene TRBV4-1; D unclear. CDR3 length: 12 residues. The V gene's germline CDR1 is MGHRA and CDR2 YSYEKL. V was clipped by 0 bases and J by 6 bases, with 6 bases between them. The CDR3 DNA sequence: TGCGCCAGCAGCCAAGATGTTGGCGAGCAGTACTTC. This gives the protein CASSQDVGEQYF.